Each of the 23 T cell receptor beta chains below was sequenced from the same sample in a study of blood T cells in healthy people across ages. It was with a sample-barcoded 5' primer and a J-beta primer mix that a second PCR of about 7 to 12 cycles was run. TCRdb reanalysed the 5' RACE reads using MiXCR and keeps one entry per CDR3 protein. Altogether over 600,000 distinct CDR3 sequences are present, roughly 50% being singletons, with the ten largest covering roughly 24%. The source material was blood. Receptors originate from a man between 40 and 49 years old in good health.

As DNA, the CDR3 is TGCGCCAGCAGCCAAGATCGCGGGCGGGTCTCCCAAGAGACCCAGTACTTC. This translates into CASSQDRGRVSQETQYF. The chain uses TRBV4-3 and TRBJ2-5, with a possible D match to TRBD2 (5 bases). Germline-derived CDR1 and CDR2 are LGHNA and YSLEER. The CDR3 contains 17 residues. Trimming removed 0 bases from V and 1 base from J, with 15 bases in between.

This clonotype has a handful of counts. The chain recombines TRBV4-1 with TRBJ2-1, with 10 nucleotides matching TRBD2. The CDR3 is made up of 18 amino acids. V lost 1 base and J lost 7; bases outside the gene matches: 13. Germline V lookup: CDR1 MGHRA, CDR2 YSYEKL. Here the CDR3 DNA reads TGCGCCAGCAGCCAAGTTAGGAGCGGGGAAGCGGGAGGGAATGAGCAGTTCTTC. Amino acid sequence: CASSQVRSGEAGGNEQFF.

This clonotype was seen a few times. Possible read error: a much larger clone is one base away. This chain connects TRBV7-2 to TRBJ2-7; no clear D gene. Germline V gene data show CDR1 as SGHTA and CDR2 as FQGNSA. V was trimmed by 2 bases and J by 7 bases, leaving 9 bases between them. CDR3 length: 12 amino acids. CDR3 region: CASSLYWNEQYF. The CDR3 DNA reads TGTGCCAGCAGCTTATATTGGAATGAGCAGTACTTC.

The rearrangement joins TRBV2 to TRBJ2-5; 10 positions match TRBD1. J lost 11 bases, V lost 8 bases, and 8 bases had no gene match. The CDR3 is made up of 12 amino acids. Germline V lookup: CDR1 SNHLY, CDR2 FYNNEI. The CDR3 DNA sequence: TGTGCCAGCGGACAGGGGGGCTGGGAGCAGTACTTC. This translates into CASGQGGWEQYF.

The CDR3 is CSATQGAGYGYTF. The CDR3 DNA sequence: TGCAGTGCTACCCAGGGGGCAGGCTATGGCTACACCTTC. The chain is built from TRBV20-1 and TRBJ1-2; 8 bases line up with TRBD1. This CDR3 contains 13 residues. Trimming at V came to 4 bases and at J to 4 bases, leaving 5 bases not matched to a gene. From germline, CDR1 is DFQATT and CDR2 SNEGSKA (reference sequence).

This clonotype was seen a few times. This chain uses TRBV29-1 with TRBJ2-3; possible D gene TRBD1, 6 bases. CDR3 length: 14 residues. Trimming removed 6 bases from V and 2 bases from J, with 15 bases in between. Germline V gene lookup returns CDR1 SQVTM and CDR2 ANQGSEA. In DNA form, the CDR3 reads TGCAGCGTCCGTACAGGGACCACCACAGATACGCAGTATTTT. Translating it yields CSVRTGTTTDTQYF.

V usage is TRBV14 and J usage is TRBJ2-4, with 10 bases that match TRBD2. The DNA end is more similar to TRBJ2-5, so the J call may be wrong. The CDR3 covers 15 residues. The germline V gene has CDR1 SGHDN and CDR2 FVKESK. CDR3: CASSPGTSEKETQYF. CDR3 DNA sequence: TGTGCCAGCAGCCCCGGGACTAGCGAAAAAGAGACCCAGTACTTC.

As regards this clonotype: This sequence may be a read error, since a much larger clone differs from it by one base. The chain has TRBV27 and TRBJ2-1; 11 positions match TRBD1. CDR1 is MNHEY and CDR2 is SMNVEV in the germline V gene (reference sequence). The CDR3 sequence is 15 residues long. Unmatched junction bases numbered 14, after V lost 6 bases and J lost 13 bases. In nucleotides, the CDR3 is TGTGCCAGCAGCTCGGGACAGGGGGTTCGGGAGACCCAGTTCTTC. Amino acids: CASSSGQGVRETQFF.

The rearrangement links TRBV18 to TRBJ1-2; D uncertain. Looked up from germline, CDR1 is KGHSH and CDR2 is LQKENI. The CDR3 has 12 amino acids. V was shortened by 6 bases and J by 8 bases, with 13 bases between the two germline ends. CDR3 DNA: TGTGCCAGCTCGCTCCTGGATTGGGGCTACACCTTC. It codes for CASSLLDWGYTF.

V is TRBV12-3 or TRBV12-4 and J is TRBJ2-7; 10 bases fit TRBD2. The CDR3 runs to 15 residues. V shed 8 bases and J 7 bases; nucleotides not matched to a gene: 14. The CDR3 bases are TGTGCCAGCCAGAGGCCTAGCGGGAGTATGAATGAGCAGTACTTC. This translates into CASQRPSGSMNEQYF.

The V and J genes are TRBV3-1 and TRBJ2-3; no reliable D call. Germline V lookup: CDR1 LGHDT, CDR2 YNNKEL (reference sequence). The CDR3 covers 13 residues. The V end lost 4 bases, the J end lost 6 bases, and 11 bases lay between the germline ends. The DNA of the CDR3 is TGTGCCAGCAGCCTTCCCGTTGGGGATACGCAGTATTTT. Its translation is CASSLPVGDTQYF.

The CDR3 region is CASSLLSDTSGANVLTF. The CDR3 region has the DNA TGTGCCAGCAGTTTATTGAGCGACACCTCTGGGGCCAACGTCCTGACTTTC. This chain links TRBV27 with TRBJ2-6; D unresolved. V dropped 1 base and J dropped 0 bases, with 10 bases sitting between them. Germline V gene data show CDR1 as MNHEY and CDR2 as SMNVEV (reference sequence). There are 17 residues in the CDR3.

The chain combines TRBV6-4 with TRBJ1-1; 10 positions match TRBD1. There are 15 residues in the CDR3. Germline CDR1 reads MRHNA; CDR2 reads SNTAGT. V lost 2 bases, J lost 4 bases, and 4 bases stayed unmatched. The CDR3 sequence: CASSDQGQGVTEAFF. The CDR3 bases are TGTGCCAGCAGTGACCAAGGACAGGGGGTCACTGAAGCTTTCTTT.

Only a few counts were recorded for this clonotype. The V gene is TRBV28, the J gene TRBJ2-4; the D is unclear. The assigned J gene may be wrong: the sequence end matches TRBJ2-7 better. The germline V gene encodes CDR1 MDHEN and CDR2 SYDVKM. This CDR3 spans 12 amino acids. This chain's CDR3 is CATQVNNYEQYF. CDR3 in DNA: TGTGCCACTCAGGTGAACAACTACGAGCAGTACTTC.

This sequence joins TRBV7-9 and TRBJ1-2; perhaps TRBD1 as D (6 bases). CDR1 and CDR2 from the germline V gene are SEHNR and FQNEAQ (reference sequence). V was shortened by 3 bases and J by 4 bases, with 15 bases between the two germline ends. The CDR3 loop spans 15 amino acids. The DNA of the CDR3 is TGTGCCAGCAGCTTGGGGGCAGGGGTTCGCTATGGCTACACCTTC. It codes for CASSLGAGVRYGYTF.

The chain is built from TRBV7-2 and TRBJ1-1; the D is unclear. Germline lookup yields CDR1 SGHTA and CDR2 FQGNSA. This CDR3 has 16 residues. Deletions cut 0 bases from V and 0 bases from J, with 11 bases between. This CDR3 is CASSLARLGLNTEAFF. The CDR3 region has the DNA TGTGCCAGCAGCTTAGCGCGTTTAGGACTGAACACTGAAGCTTTCTTT.

The chain uses TRBV3-1 and TRBJ2-3, with unresolved D. Trimming shortened V by 1 base and J by 0 bases, and 11 bases separated the two germline ends. This CDR3 is built from 16 residues. The V gene's germline CDR1 is LGHDT and CDR2 YNNKEL (reference sequence). The CDR3 here is CASSQGKSTSTDTQYF. CDR3 nucleotide sequence: TGTGCCAGCAGCCAAGGAAAAAGCACCAGCACAGATACGCAGTATTTT.

This chain joins TRBV20-1 and TRBJ2-3; D is uncertain. The CDR3 runs to 15 residues. Germline V gene data show CDR1 as DFQATT and CDR2 as SNEGSKA (reference sequence). V dropped 6 bases and J dropped 1 base, with 17 bases sitting between them. CDR3 amino acids: CSAADVPWGTDTQYF. The CDR3 DNA follows: TGCAGTGCCGCGGACGTCCCCTGGGGCACAGATACGCAGTATTTT.

J is TRBJ2-5 and V is TRBV2; 8 nucleotides match TRBD1. The CDR3 consists of 16 residues. Germline V gene lookup returns CDR1 SNHLY and CDR2 FYNNEI. The ends lost 6 bases at V and 5 bases at J; junction bases unmatched: 14. As DNA, the CDR3 is TGTGCCAGCAGGGTCGAGGACAGGGAGAACGGGGAGACCCAGTACTTC. As protein: CASRVEDRENGETQYF.

With respect to this clonotype: One junction end does not reproduce the germline sequence, and a read error may be involved. The CDR3 DNA follows: TGTGCCCGCAGTGTTCCCAACTCAGCCAGCGAGCAGTACTTC. As protein: CARSVPNSASEQYF. The chain joins TRBV6-1 to TRBJ2-7, with D unresolved. Germline CDR1 MNHNS, CDR2 SASEGT. The CDR3 consists of 14 residues.

The chain employs TRBV20-1 and TRBJ2-3, with 9 bases fitting TRBD2. Germline loops: CDR1 DFQATT, CDR2 SNEGSKA (reference sequence). V trimming: 7 bases; J trimming: 0 bases; junction bases outside the gene matches: 8. This CDR3 region has 15 residues. The CDR3 region has the DNA TGCAGTGGTCCCGGCGGGAGGGAGAGCACAGATACGCAGTATTTT. It encodes CSGPGGRESTDTQYF.

This clonotype was detected only a few times. The chain is built from TRBV29-1 and TRBJ1-1; 7 positions agree with TRBD1. CDR1 and CDR2 from the germline V gene are SQVTM and ANQGSEA. The length of the CDR3 is 14 residues. J gave up 6 bases and V 7 bases, and 14 bases lay outside the gene matches. This CDR3 reads CSADGPGQRAEAFF. As DNA, the CDR3 is TGCAGCGCGGACGGCCCGGGACAGAGGGCTGAAGCTTTCTTT.

V and J are TRBV20-1 and TRBJ2-7; possibly TRBD1 for D (5 bases). V lost 1 base to trimming and J lost 7 bases, with 11 bases between them. Germline CDR1 reads DFQATT; CDR2 reads SNEGSKA (reference sequence). This CDR3 region has 12 residues. CDR3: CSARAGYGEQYF. The CDR3 nucleotides are TGCAGTGCTAGAGCAGGGTATGGGGAGCAGTACTTC.